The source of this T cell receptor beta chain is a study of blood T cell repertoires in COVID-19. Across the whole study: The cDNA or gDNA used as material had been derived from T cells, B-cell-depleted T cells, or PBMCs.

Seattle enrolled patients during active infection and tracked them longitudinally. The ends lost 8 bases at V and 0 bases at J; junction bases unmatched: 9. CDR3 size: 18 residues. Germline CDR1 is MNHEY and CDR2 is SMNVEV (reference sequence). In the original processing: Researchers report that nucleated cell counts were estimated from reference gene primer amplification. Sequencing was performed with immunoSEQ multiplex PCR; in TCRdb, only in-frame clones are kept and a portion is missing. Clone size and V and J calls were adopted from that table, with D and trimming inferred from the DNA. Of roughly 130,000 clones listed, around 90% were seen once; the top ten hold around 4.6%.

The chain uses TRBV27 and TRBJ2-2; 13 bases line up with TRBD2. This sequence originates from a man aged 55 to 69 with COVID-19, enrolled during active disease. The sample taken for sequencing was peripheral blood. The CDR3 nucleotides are TGTGCCAGCGAGGGACTAGCGGGAAGTGGGGCGAACACCGGGGAGCTGTTTTTT. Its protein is CASEGLAGSGANTGELFF.